A selection of T cell receptor beta chains follows, all from one sample in a study of blood T cell repertoires in COVID-19. Assay: immunoSEQ multiplex PCR; the TCRdb copy retains only in-frame clones and omits some. The sample records around 87,000 clones, 80% to 90% being singletons. Sequenced: peripheral blood. All receptors derive from a man aged 50 to 60 with acute or convalescent COVID-19. Each CDR3 is given with its conserved first and last residue. The D gene is left open where the match is weak. Clone size, where shown, is once, few, many, or a class for clones that have expanded.

-	TRBV7-9	TRBD1	TRBJ1-2	TGTGCCAGCAGCGCCCCGGGACAGGTTATCTATGGCTACACCTTC	CASSAPGQVIYGYTF
-	TRBV2	-	TRBJ1-2	TGTGCCAGCAGTGTAACGGTCGCGGGGGGCTACACCTTC	CASSVTVAGGYTF
-	TRBV3-1/TRBV3-2	-	TRBJ1-1	TGTGCCAGCAGCCAAGGTAGTGCGGCAGGGGCAGAAGCTTTCTTT	CASSQGSAAGAEAFF
-	TRBV19	TRBD1	TRBJ1-2	TGTGCCAGTAGTATCCCACAGGGGGGTAACTATGGCTACACCTTC	CASSIPQGGNYGYTF
-	TRBV7-9	-	TRBJ1-5	TGTGCCAGCAGCCCACCGGGGGACGTTGGCAATCAGCCCCAGCATTTT	CASSPPGDVGNQPQHF
once	TRBV6-7	-	TRBJ2-7	TGTGCCAGCAGTTACCGAACGAGTTCCGAGCAGTACTTC	CASSYRTSSEQYF
-	TRBV27	TRBD1	TRBJ1-4	TGTGCCAGCAGTTTATTCCCCAATACTCCAACAGGGGGCGCGGTGGTGTTTTGTGAAAAACTGTTTTTT	CASSLFPNTPTGGAVVFCEKLFF
-	TRBV30	-	TRBJ1-6	TGTGCCTGGGGGGCCGCGGGGAATAATTCACCCCTCCACTTT	CAWGAAGNNSPLHF
-	TRBV23-1	-	TRBJ2-1	TGCGCCAGCAGTCCCCTGACACGTCTTTTGGGCAATGAGCAGTTCTTC	CASSPLTRLLGNEQFF
-	TRBV11-2	TRBD1	TRBJ1-5	TGTGCCAGCAGCCCCGGGGACAGTCGCCTAGGGCCCCAGCATTTT	CASSPGDSRLGPQHF
-	TRBV15	TRBD1	TRBJ2-1	TGTGCCACCAGCACCGGGACAGGGGGTGATAATGAGCAGTTCTTC	CATSTGTGGDNEQFF
-	TRBV27	-	TRBJ2-7	TGTGCCAGCAGGGAGGAGCAGTACTTC	CASREEQYF
once	TRBV7-2	-	TRBJ1-2	TGTGCCAGCAGTCCCGCGGGGGCAGACTATGGCTACACCTTC	CASSPAGADYGYTF
-	TRBV4-2	TRBD1	TRBJ1-2	TGTGCCAGCAGCCAAGACCTCCGGGACAGGGAAACTGGCTACACCTTC	CASSQDLRDRETGYTF
-	TRBV4-1	-	TRBJ1-2	TGCGCCAGCAGCCAAGGGGACTTCGACTATGGCTACACCTTC	CASSQGDFDYGYTF
-	TRBV18	-	TRBJ2-2	TGTGCCAGCTCACCACCGGCGGGGGCCCGTTGGTACACCGGGGAGCTGTTTTTT	CASSPPAGARWYTGELFF
once	TRBV2	TRBD1	TRBJ1-5	TGTGCCAGCAGTGTGGACAGGGGGCAAAGAGGTTCGGGCAATCAGCCCCAGCATTTT	CASSVDRGQRGSGNQPQHF
-	TRBV30	TRBD1	TRBJ2-7	TGTGCCTGGAGGAGGGACAGCACTCCCGCCTACGAGCAGTACTTC	CAWRRDSTPAYEQYF
once	TRBV28	TRBD1	TRBJ1-2	TGTGCCACCCTTGCGGGACAGAACTATGGCTACACCTTC	CATLAGQNYGYTF
few	TRBV19	-	TRBJ1-3	TGTGCCAGTAGTCCCACTGGAAACACCATATATTTT	CASSPTGNTIYF
-	TRBV12-3/TRBV12-4	-	TRBJ1-2	TGTGCCAGCAGTTTTTCAGGGTACGGCTACACCTTC	CASSFSGYGYTF
-	TRBV19	TRBD1	TRBJ1-6	TGTGCCAGTAGTACCCGGGACAGGGGTAATTCACCCCTCCACTTT	CASSTRDRGNSPLHF
once	TRBV3-1/TRBV3-2	TRBD1	TRBJ1-2	TGTGCCAGCAGCCAAGATGACAGGGGGTATGGCTACACCTTC	CASSQDDRGYGYTF
-	TRBV19	-	TRBJ2-2	TGTGCCAGTAGTATAGACAGTAACACCGGGGAGCTGTTTTTT	CASSIDSNTGELFF
once	TRBV5-1	-	TRBJ2-6	TGCGCCAGCAGCTTGGCCGGTAGGTCGGGCTCTGGGGCCAACGTCCTGACTTTC	CASSLAGRSGSGANVLTF
-	TRBV10-3	-	TRBJ2-1	TGTGCCATCGGGGGGACCTACAATGAGCAGTTCTTC	CAIGGTYNEQFF
few	TRBV13	-	TRBJ2-5	TGTGCCAGCAGCACTAGGACAGAAGAGACCCAGTACTTC	CASSTRTEETQYF
-	TRBV24-1	-	TRBJ1-1	TGTGCCACCAGGTTTGGGGCGAACACTGAAGCTTTCTTT	CATRFGANTEAFF
-	TRBV7-2	-	TRBJ1-2	TGTGCCAGCAGCTTAGGAGGACAAGTATGGAACACCTTC	CASSLGGQVWNTF
-	TRBV6-5	TRBD1	TRBJ1-1	TGTGCCAGCAGTTACTACTCGGGACAGAAGAACACTGAAGCTTTCTTT	CASSYYSGQKNTEAFF
-	TRBV2	TRBD2	TRBJ2-7	TGTGCCAGCCGGGAGGGCTCCTACGAGCAGTACTTC	CASREGSYEQYF
once	TRBV1	-	TRBJ1-3	TGCACCAGCAGCCCCGACAGGGGGGTGATAGGAAACACCATATATTTT	CTSSPDRGVIGNTIYF
-	TRBV2	-	TRBJ2-2	TGTGCCAGCGACGGGACTCAATACACCGGGGAGCTGTTTTTT	CASDGTQYTGELFF
-	TRBV7-5	-	TRBJ1-2	TGTGTCAGACAAACAGGGGTGGGTTCGGGCGGCTACACCTTC	CVRQTGVGSGGYTF
-	TRBV28	TRBD1	TRBJ1-6	TGTGCCAGCAGCTCAACCGGGACAGGGTACTCACTCCTCCACTTT	CASSSTGTGYSLLHF
-	TRBV19	TRBD1	TRBJ1-1	TGTGCCAGTAGTGCCGGGACAGGGGCTTTCAAGAACACTGAAGCTTTCTTT	CASSAGTGAFKNTEAFF